Listed below are T cell receptor beta chains from one sample, sequenced in a study of cytomegalovirus exposure and HLA in healthy donors. Method: immunoSEQ multiplex PCR; TCRdb's copy keeps in-frame clones and lacks some. The sample contains about 190,000 clones, roughly four fifths of which appear only once. The sample taken for sequencing was PBMCs. All receptors derive from a woman aged 45-60 years in good health and CMV-seropositive. Each CDR3 is given without its conserved first and last residue. Each record gives: J gene, V gene, CDR3 protein.

TRBJ2-3 | TRBV5-1 | ASSLGPGTGSQDTQY
TRBJ2-5 | TRBV30 | AWSVQTQETQY
TRBJ2-3 | TRBV5-1 | ATSTTGGLGGFPDTQY
TRBJ1-2 | TRBV19 | ASSLHPIHGYT
TRBJ2-2 | TRBV2 | ASRVQATNTGELF
TRBJ2-7 | TRBV9 | ASSSRTATVYEQY
TRBJ2-2 | TRBV2 | ASSLDRANTGELF
TRBJ1-3 | TRBV4-1 | ASSQDARAKGNTIY
TRBJ2-5 | TRBV4-2 | ASSQAGRRETQY
TRBJ1-6 | TRBV9 | ASSVNTGDNSPLH
TRBJ1-2 | TRBV4-1 | ASSQAGTIRGYT
TRBJ1-5 | TRBV19 | ASSIEGAVYQPQH
TRBJ2-7 | TRBV7-6 | ASSLTSLGEQY
TRBJ2-3 | TRBV7-3 | ASSSTGDTQY
TRBJ2-6 | TRBV7-3 | ASSLTSGGAGGANVLT
TRBJ1-6 | TRBV7-2 | ASSLRSSYNSPLH
TRBJ1-5 | TRBV29-1 | SVAGGNQPQH
TRBJ1-2 | TRBV7-8 | ASSLENHGLNGYT
TRBJ1-2 | TRBV6-5 | ASSSYRGPYGYT
TRBJ1-2 | TRBV21-1 | ASSKRTGTGELVGQNYGYT